These 17 T cell receptor beta chains originate from one sample sequenced in a study of cytomegalovirus exposure and HLA in healthy donors. This PCR relied on a set of 60 Vbeta primers and 13 Jbeta primers. Produced via immunoSEQ multiplex PCR; TCRdb's table is partial and in-frame only. The sample contains over 85,000 clones, around 77% of which appear only once. The source material was PBMCs. The receptors derive from a man between 40 and 49 years old in good health and CMV-seronegative.

V gene TRBV7-2 combines with J gene TRBJ2-5; 12 positions agree with TRBD2. The CDR3 runs to 18 residues. V lost 5 bases, J lost 4 bases, and 14 bases stayed unmatched. Germline CDR1 and CDR2: SGHTA and FQGNSA. CDR3 protein: CASSRGPSGRALPETQYF. CDR3 nucleotide sequence: TGTGCCAGCAGCCGCGGGCCTAGCGGGAGGGCCCTCCCAGAGACCCAGTACTTC. Variable domain in full (rest from reference TRBV7-2 and TRBJ2-5): GAGVSQSPSNKVTEKGKDVELRCDPISGHTALYWYRQSLGQGLEFLIYFQGNSAPDKSGLPSDRFSAERTGGSVSTLTIQRTQQEDSAVYLCASSRGPSGRALPETQYFGPGTRLLVL.

This clone came up a few times. This chain links TRBV14 with TRBJ2-7; a possible D gene is TRBD1 (5 bases). The CDR3 loop spans 14 amino acids. Germline lookup yields CDR1 SGHDN and CDR2 FVKESK. Trimming removed 4 bases from V and 0 bases from J, with 10 bases in between. The CDR3 loop is CASSPRDSSYEQYF. In DNA, the CDR3 is TGTGCCAGCAGCCCACGAGACAGCTCCTACGAGCAGTACTTC.

The chain is built from TRBV15 and TRBJ1-4, with D unclear. Germline V gene sequence: CDR1 LNHNV, CDR2 YYDKDF (reference sequence). CDR3 length equals 12 residues. Trimming removed 3 bases from V and 8 bases from J, with 7 bases in between. CDR3 protein: CATSRASEKLFF. Written as DNA, the CDR3 is TGTGCCACCAGCAGGGCTTCAGAAAAACTGTTTTTT.

This sequence joins TRBV5-4 and TRBJ2-2; 16 bases are a match to TRBD2. Germline values: CDR1 SGHNT, CDR2 YYREEE (reference sequence). The ends lost 4 bases at V and 6 bases at J; junction bases unmatched: 6. The CDR3 has 17 residues. CDR3 nucleotide sequence: TGTGCCAGCAGCGTACCGGGACTAGCGGGGGGGCCCGGGGAGCTGTTTTTT. Protein: CASSVPGLAGGPGELFF.

The sample holds one count of this clone. The chain has TRBV19 and TRBJ1-1; 8 bases agree with TRBD1. The CDR3 is made up of 14 amino acids. From germline, CDR1 is LNHDA and CDR2 SQIVND (reference sequence). After removal of 2 bases from V and 3 bases from J, the junction contained 2 bases not matched to a gene. CDR3 DNA: TGTGCCAGTAGTATACAGGGGGCGGACACTGAAGCTTTCTTT. This encodes CASSIQGADTEAFF.

V is TRBV2 and J is TRBJ2-4, with 11 bases aligning to TRBD2. J lost 0 bases, V lost 0 bases, and 7 bases had no gene match. The CDR3 is 19 amino acids. Germline values: CDR1 SNHLY, CDR2 FYNNEI. DNA of the CDR3: TGTGCCAGCAGTGAAGCCGGGACTAGCGGTTACGAAGCCAAAAACATTCAGTACTTC. It codes for CASSEAGTSGYEAKNIQYF.

Turning to this clone: At one end, the junction sequence differs from germline, possibly due to a read error. The rearrangement uses TRBV6-5 and TRBJ2-2, with a possible D match to TRBD2 (5 bases). The CDR3 is 14 residues long. The germline gives CDR1 MNHEY, CDR2 SVGAGI. The CDR3 region is CASSYELRRGGAVF. The CDR3 DNA reads as TGTGCCAGCAGTTACGAGTTACGTAGAGGAGGAGCTGTTTTT.

The CDR3 DNA follows: TGTGCCATCAGTGAGCCGGGAAGGTTCGGAAATGAGCAGTTCTTC. This sequence encodes CAISEPGRFGNEQFF. This chain links TRBV10-3 with TRBJ2-1, with D perhaps TRBD2 (5 bases). V lost 2 bases and J lost 7, with 15 bases in between. This CDR3 spans 15 amino acids. Germline CDR1 and CDR2: ENHRY and SYGVKD.

The CDR3 here is CASSPASRGTEAFF. The CDR3 DNA follows: TGTGCCAGCTCACCAGCCTCCAGGGGCACTGAAGCTTTCTTT. The rearrangement uses TRBV18 and TRBJ1-1, with a tentative D call TRBD1 (6 bases). With 2 bases removed from V and 4 bases from J, the gap between germline ends came to 11 bases. This CDR3 is 14 amino acids long. The V gene's germline CDR1 is KGHSH and CDR2 LQKENI.

The chain carries TRBV2 and TRBJ1-5, with 7 bases aligning to TRBD1. The V gene's germline CDR1 is SNHLY and CDR2 FYNNEI. After removal of 2 bases from V and 4 bases from J, the junction contained 5 bases not matched to a gene. The CDR3 is 15 residues long. Written as DNA, the CDR3 is TGTGCCAGCAGTGAAAGGGGGCAGGCAAATCAGCCCCAGCATTTT. Protein: CASSERGQANQPQHF.

The genes are TRBV5-8 and TRBJ1-6, with D perhaps TRBD1 (6 bases). V was pared by 2 bases and J by 7 bases, with 16 bases between. From germline, CDR1 is SGHTS and CDR2 YDEGEE. The CDR3 has 16 amino acids. The CDR3 nucleotides read TGTGCCAGCAGCTTTGGGGGCAGGAATAGGAATTCACCCCTCCACTTT. Translated: CASSFGGRNRNSPLHF.

This clone is a singleton in its sample. The gene calls are TRBV7-2 and TRBJ2-5; 7 bases map to TRBD1. This CDR3 spans 15 amino acids. Per the germline V gene, CDR1 is SGHTA and CDR2 is FQGNSA. V was clipped by 3 bases and J by 2 bases; unmatched bases: 6. DNA for the CDR3: TGTGCCAGCAGCTTCGGACAGGACAATCAAGAGACCCAGTACTTC. This translates into CASSFGQDNQETQYF.

The chain combines TRBV2 with TRBJ1-2; TRBD1 might be the D (6 bases). Germline lookup yields CDR1 SNHLY and CDR2 FYNNEI. The V end was cut by 8 bases, the J end by 9 bases, with 25 bases between. The CDR3 has 15 residues. In DNA, the CDR3 is TGTGCCAGCCGAATCACTTCAGGGGAACCTATGAGCTACACCTTC. Its protein is CASRITSGEPMSYTF.

The chain joins TRBV7-9 to TRBJ1-3; D unclear. Per the germline V gene, CDR1 is SEHNR and CDR2 is FQNEAQ (reference sequence). Trimming removed 5 bases at V and 7 bases at J, with 18 bases between. The CDR3 covers 15 residues. CDR3: CASSDPSTLSNTIYF. The CDR3 DNA sequence: TGTGCCAGCAGCGATCCATCGACATTGTCCAACACCATATATTTT.

This chain uses TRBV5-1 with TRBJ2-5; possibly TRBD2 for D (7 bases). TRBJ2-7 matches the DNA end more closely, so the J call is doubtful. Per germline, CDR1 SGHRS and CDR2 YFSETQ. The CDR3 has 15 residues. The CDR3: CASSSVAGARYEQYF. CDR3 coding DNA: TGCGCCAGCAGCTCCGTCGCGGGGGCTCGCTACGAGCAGTACTTC.

V gene TRBV19 combines with J gene TRBJ1-3; 9 bases are a match to TRBD1. Germline loops: CDR1 LNHDA, CDR2 SQIVND (reference sequence). V shed 7 bases and J 3 bases; nucleotides not matched to a gene: 7. This CDR3 comprises 15 residues. The CDR3 DNA reads as TGTGCCAGTACCGCGGGACAGGGAAGTGGAAACACCATATATTTT. Translated: CASTAGQGSGNTIYF.

The chain has TRBV19 and TRBJ2-5, with TRBD2 identical over 12 bases. Germline CDR1 is LNHDA and CDR2 is SQIVND (reference sequence). This CDR3 comprises 15 residues. V lost 6 bases to trimming and J lost 1 base; unmatched junction nucleotides: 3. The CDR3 DNA is TGTGCCAGTAGCTCTAGCGGGGGGGCCCAAGAGACCCAGTACTTC. Residues: CASSSSGGAQETQYF.